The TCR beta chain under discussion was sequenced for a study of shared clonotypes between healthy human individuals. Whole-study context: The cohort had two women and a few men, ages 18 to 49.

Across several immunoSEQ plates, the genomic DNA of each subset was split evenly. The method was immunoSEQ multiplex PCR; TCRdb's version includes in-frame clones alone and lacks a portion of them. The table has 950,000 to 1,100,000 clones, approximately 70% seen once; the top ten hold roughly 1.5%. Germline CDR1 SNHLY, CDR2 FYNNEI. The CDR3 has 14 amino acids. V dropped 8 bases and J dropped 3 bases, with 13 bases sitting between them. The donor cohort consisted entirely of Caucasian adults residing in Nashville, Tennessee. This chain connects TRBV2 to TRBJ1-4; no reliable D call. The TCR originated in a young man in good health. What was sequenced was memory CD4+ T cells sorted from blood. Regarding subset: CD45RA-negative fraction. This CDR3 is CASVGGVPNEKLFF. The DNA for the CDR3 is TGTGCCAGCGTTGGCGGGGTCCCTAATGAAAAACTGTTTTTT. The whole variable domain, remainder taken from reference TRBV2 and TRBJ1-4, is EPEVTQTPSHQVTQMGQEVILRCVPISNHLYFYWYRQILGQKVEFLVSFYNNEISEKSEIFDDQFSVERPDGSNFTLKIRSTKLEDSAMYFCASVGGVPNEKLFFGSGTQLSVL.